The rows below give T cell receptor beta chains drawn from one sample of a study of OX40 agonist ivuxolimab in advanced cancers. The method was immunoSEQ multiplex PCR; TCRdb's version includes in-frame clones alone and lacks a portion of them. The data show about 21,000 clones, under 85% seen once. The material was CD4+ or CD8+ T cells sorted from blood, obtained in a trial of the OX40 agonist ivuxolimab. Source of these receptors: an adult with an advanced solid tumor such as melanoma, head and neck, liver or kidney cancer. Both conserved end residues are part of each CDR3. A D gene is named only where the DNA matches it firmly. Expanded clones get a size class; other rows say once, few or many, or leave the size out.

CDR3aa: CASRDLLGPNYGYTF
CDR3nt: TGCGCCAGCAGAGACCTTTTGGGTCCCAACTATGGCTACACCTTC
d_gene: .
j_gene: TRBJ1-2
abundance: .
v_gene: TRBV10-1

CDR3aa: CASSGLDYPSYNEQFF
CDR3nt: TGTGCCAGCAGCGGCCTCGACTACCCCTCCTACAATGAGCAGTTCTTC
d_gene: .
j_gene: TRBJ2-1
abundance: .
v_gene: TRBV9

CDR3aa: CASTSGWEQYF
CDR3nt: TGTGCCAGCACCTCGGGGTGGGAGCAGTACTTC
d_gene: .
j_gene: TRBJ2-7
abundance: .
v_gene: TRBV7-2

CDR3aa: CASSGGGAGGANVLTF
CDR3nt: TGTGCCAGCAGCGGAGGGGGCGCGGGTGGGGCCAACGTCCTGACTTTC
d_gene: .
j_gene: TRBJ2-6
abundance: .
v_gene: TRBV5-4

CDR3aa: CASSPPGTEPYEQYF
CDR3nt: TGTGCCAGCAGCCCCCCCGGGACAGAGCCTTACGAGCAGTACTTC
d_gene: TRBD1
j_gene: TRBJ2-7
abundance: .
v_gene: TRBV7-9

CDR3aa: CASSLVGSGSSYEQYF
CDR3nt: TGTGCCAGCAGCTTAGTGGGTAGCGGGAGTTCCTACGAGCAGTACTTC
d_gene: TRBD2
j_gene: TRBJ2-7
abundance: .
v_gene: TRBV11-2

CDR3aa: CASSQEVRASYEQYF
CDR3nt: TGCGCCAGCAGCCAAGAGGTCAGGGCCAGCTACGAGCAGTACTTC
d_gene: .
j_gene: TRBJ2-7
abundance: .
v_gene: TRBV4-1

CDR3aa: CASTPGQGGASF
CDR3nt: TGTGCCAGTACCCCGGGACAGGGGGGCGCCTCCTTC
d_gene: TRBD1
j_gene: TRBJ1-2
abundance: once
v_gene: TRBV19

CDR3aa: CASSIGGAESYEQYF
CDR3nt: TGTGCCAGCAGTATAGGGGGGGCCGAGTCCTACGAGCAGTACTTC
d_gene: .
j_gene: TRBJ2-7
abundance: .
v_gene: TRBV9

CDR3aa: CASSQKKDSNQPQHF
CDR3nt: TGCGCCAGCAGCCAAAAGAAGGATAGCAATCAGCCCCAGCATTTT
d_gene: .
j_gene: TRBJ1-5
abundance: .
v_gene: TRBV4-1

CDR3aa: CASSRRQGNQPQHF
CDR3nt: TGTGCCAGCAGCCGGAGACAGGGCAATCAGCCCCAGCATTTT
d_gene: .
j_gene: TRBJ1-5
abundance: .
v_gene: TRBV28

CDR3aa: CASSLRIAGTLDEQYF
CDR3nt: TGTGCCAGCAGCTTAAGGATAGCGGGCACCCTAGACGAGCAGTACTTC
d_gene: TRBD2
j_gene: TRBJ2-7
abundance: .
v_gene: TRBV7-8

CDR3aa: CASSVAGTRADTQYF
CDR3nt: TGTGCCAGCAGCGTCGCAGGGACACGGGCAGATACGCAGTATTTT
d_gene: .
j_gene: TRBJ2-3
abundance: .
v_gene: TRBV9

CDR3aa: CASSTGQNNEQFF
CDR3nt: TGTGCCAGTAGTACCGGACAAAACAATGAGCAGTTCTTC
d_gene: .
j_gene: TRBJ2-1
abundance: once
v_gene: TRBV19

CDR3aa: CASSKAPEYYTGELFF
CDR3nt: TGTGCCAGCAGCAAAGCGCCAGAATACTACACCGGGGAGCTGTTTTTT
d_gene: .
j_gene: TRBJ2-2
abundance: .
v_gene: TRBV21-1

CDR3aa: CASSSEGNQPQHF
CDR3nt: TGCGCCAGCAGCTCCGAGGGCAATCAGCCCCAGCATTTT
d_gene: .
j_gene: TRBJ1-5
abundance: .
v_gene: TRBV5-1

CDR3aa: CSVETRPGEQYF
CDR3nt: TGCAGCGTTGAAACCCGGCCTGGGGAGCAGTACTTC
d_gene: .
j_gene: TRBJ2-7
abundance: .
v_gene: TRBV29-1

CDR3aa: CASSELQGGGDTQYF
CDR3nt: TGTGCCAGCAGTGAGTTGCAGGGGGGAGGAGATACGCAGTATTTT
d_gene: .
j_gene: TRBJ2-3
abundance: .
v_gene: TRBV2

CDR3aa: CASTRTGGGETQYF
CDR3nt: TGTGCCAGCACCCGAACGGGAGGGGGAGAGACCCAGTACTTC
d_gene: TRBD2
j_gene: TRBJ2-5
abundance: .
v_gene: TRBV5-5

CDR3aa: CASRDRNYGYTF
CDR3nt: TGTGCCAGCAGAGACAGGAACTATGGCTACACCTTC
d_gene: .
j_gene: TRBJ1-2
abundance: .
v_gene: TRBV6-1

CDR3aa: CAWSVTGIHEQYF
CDR3nt: TGTGCCTGGAGTGTAACCGGGATCCACGAGCAGTACTTC
d_gene: .
j_gene: TRBJ2-7
abundance: .
v_gene: TRBV30

CDR3aa: CASSPKDREYEQYF
CDR3nt: TGTGCCAGCAGCCCAAAGGACAGGGAGTACGAGCAGTACTTC
d_gene: TRBD1
j_gene: TRBJ2-7
abundance: .
v_gene: TRBV4-2

CDR3aa: CASSSTGSSYNEQFF
CDR3nt: TGTGCCAGCAGCTCGACAGGGAGCTCCTACAATGAGCAGTTCTTC
d_gene: TRBD1
j_gene: TRBJ2-1
abundance: .
v_gene: TRBV7-6

CDR3aa: CASSQSGGYNEQFF
CDR3nt: TGCGCCAGCAGCCAAAGTGGCGGATACAATGAGCAGTTCTTC
d_gene: .
j_gene: TRBJ2-1
abundance: .
v_gene: TRBV5-1

CDR3aa: CASSPRGQPQHF
CDR3nt: TGTGCCAGCAGTCCCCGAGGGCAGCCCCAGCATTTT
d_gene: .
j_gene: TRBJ1-5
abundance: .
v_gene: TRBV27

CDR3aa: CASSVNGAGETQYF
CDR3nt: TGTGCCAGCAGCGTTAACGGGGCTGGGGAGACCCAGTACTTC
d_gene: .
j_gene: TRBJ2-5
abundance: .
v_gene: TRBV9

CDR3aa: CASSLGQPEAFF
CDR3nt: TGTGCCAGCAGCTTAGGACAACCTGAAGCTTTCTTT
d_gene: .
j_gene: TRBJ1-1
abundance: .
v_gene: TRBV7-9

CDR3aa: CASSLGVGQGHEQFF
CDR3nt: TGTGCCAGCAGCTTGGGCGTAGGACAGGGGCATGAGCAGTTCTTC
d_gene: TRBD1
j_gene: TRBJ2-1
abundance: .
v_gene: TRBV5-8

CDR3aa: CASTLAGAVGDEQFF
CDR3nt: TGTGCCAGCACCCTAGCGGGAGCGGTCGGGGATGAGCAGTTCTTC
d_gene: TRBD2
j_gene: TRBJ2-1
abundance: .
v_gene: TRBV9

CDR3aa: CASSGPGRGAYEQFF
CDR3nt: TGTGCCAGCAGTGGTCCGGGAAGGGGAGCATATGAGCAGTTCTTC
d_gene: .
j_gene: TRBJ2-1
abundance: .
v_gene: TRBV25-1

CDR3aa: CASSSGQGRGNTIYF
CDR3nt: TGTGCCAGCAGCTCGGGACAGGGGCGAGGAAACACCATATATTTT
d_gene: TRBD1
j_gene: TRBJ1-3
abundance: .
v_gene: TRBV7-6

CDR3aa: CASKGQMNTEAFF
CDR3nt: TGTGCCAGTAAGGGACAGATGAACACTGAAGCTTTCTTT
d_gene: TRBD1
j_gene: TRBJ1-1
abundance: .
v_gene: TRBV19

CDR3aa: CASSTDRTYNEQFF
CDR3nt: TGTGCCAGTAGTACTGACAGAACCTACAATGAGCAGTTCTTC
d_gene: .
j_gene: TRBJ2-1
abundance: .
v_gene: TRBV19

CDR3aa: CATAKGADNSPLHF
CDR3nt: TGTGCCACCGCCAAGGGAGCTGATAATTCACCCCTCCACTTT
d_gene: .
j_gene: TRBJ1-6
abundance: .
v_gene: TRBV19

CDR3aa: CARSPGLGQGPGGNQPQHF
CDR3nt: TGTGCCAGAAGCCCCGGGCTAGGACAGGGGCCTGGGGGCAATCAGCCCCAGCATTTT
d_gene: TRBD1
j_gene: TRBJ1-5
abundance: .
v_gene: TRBV5-3

CDR3aa: CAWSRGQGKETQYF
CDR3nt: TGTGCCTGGAGTAGGGGGCAGGGGAAAGAGACCCAGTACTTC
d_gene: TRBD1
j_gene: TRBJ2-5
abundance: .
v_gene: TRBV30

CDR3aa: CASTEGRNYNEQFF
CDR3nt: TGTGCCAGCACCGAGGGAAGAAACTACAATGAGCAGTTCTTC
d_gene: .
j_gene: TRBJ2-1
abundance: once
v_gene: TRBV2

CDR3aa: CASSLEWVGPNTEAFF
CDR3nt: TGTGCCAGCAGCTTAGAATGGGTCGGACCGAACACTGAAGCTTTCTTT
d_gene: .
j_gene: TRBJ1-1
abundance: .
v_gene: TRBV7-9

CDR3aa: CASSIVGGPTYEQYF
CDR3nt: TGTGCCAGTAGTATAGTTGGGGGACCAACCTACGAGCAGTACTTC
d_gene: .
j_gene: TRBJ2-7
abundance: .
v_gene: TRBV19

CDR3aa: CASSPRDSNQPQHF
CDR3nt: TGTGCCAGCAGTCCCCGGGACAGCAATCAGCCCCAGCATTTT
d_gene: .
j_gene: TRBJ1-5
abundance: .
v_gene: TRBV6-5

CDR3aa: CASSDAIARLNEQFF
CDR3nt: TGTGCCAGCAGTGACGCAATAGCCAGGCTCAATGAGCAGTTCTTC
d_gene: .
j_gene: TRBJ2-1
abundance: medium-sized
v_gene: TRBV2

CDR3aa: CSARPGPEAFF
CDR3nt: TGCAGTGCTAGACCGGGACCTGAAGCTTTCTTT
d_gene: .
j_gene: TRBJ1-1
abundance: .
v_gene: TRBV20-1